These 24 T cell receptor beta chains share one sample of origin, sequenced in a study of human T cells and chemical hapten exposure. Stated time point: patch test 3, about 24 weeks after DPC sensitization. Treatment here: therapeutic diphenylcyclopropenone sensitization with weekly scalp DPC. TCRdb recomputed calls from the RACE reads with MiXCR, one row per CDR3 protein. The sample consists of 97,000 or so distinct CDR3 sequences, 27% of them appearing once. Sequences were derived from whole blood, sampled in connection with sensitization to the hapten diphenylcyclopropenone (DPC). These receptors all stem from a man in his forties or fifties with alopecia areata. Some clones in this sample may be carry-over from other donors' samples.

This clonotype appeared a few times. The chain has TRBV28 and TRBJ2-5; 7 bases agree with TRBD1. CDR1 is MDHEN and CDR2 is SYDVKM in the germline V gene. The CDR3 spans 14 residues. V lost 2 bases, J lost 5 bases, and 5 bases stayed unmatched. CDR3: CASSLLQGLETQYF. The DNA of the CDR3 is TGTGCCAGCAGTTTACTACAGGGGTTGGAGACCCAGTACTTC.

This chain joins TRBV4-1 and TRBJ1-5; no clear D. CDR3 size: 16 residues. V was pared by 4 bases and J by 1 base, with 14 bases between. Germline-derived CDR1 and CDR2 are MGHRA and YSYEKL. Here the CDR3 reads CASSPLYSESNQPQHF. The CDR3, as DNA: TGCGCCAGCAGCCCCCTGTACAGCGAAAGCAATCAGCCCCAGCATTTT.

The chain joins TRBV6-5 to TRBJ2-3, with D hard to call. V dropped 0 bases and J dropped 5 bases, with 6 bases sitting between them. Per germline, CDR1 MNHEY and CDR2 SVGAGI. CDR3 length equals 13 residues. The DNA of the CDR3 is TGTGCCAGCAGTTACTCGGAACGAGATACGCAGTATTTT. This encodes CASSYSERDTQYF.

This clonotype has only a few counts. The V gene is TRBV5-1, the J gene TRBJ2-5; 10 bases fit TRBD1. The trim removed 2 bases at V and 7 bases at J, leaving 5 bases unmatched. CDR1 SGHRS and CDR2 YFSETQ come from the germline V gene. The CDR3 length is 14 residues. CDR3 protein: CASSLKGQGSTQYF. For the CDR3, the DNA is TGCGCCAGCAGCTTAAAGGGACAGGGGTCGACCCAGTACTTC.

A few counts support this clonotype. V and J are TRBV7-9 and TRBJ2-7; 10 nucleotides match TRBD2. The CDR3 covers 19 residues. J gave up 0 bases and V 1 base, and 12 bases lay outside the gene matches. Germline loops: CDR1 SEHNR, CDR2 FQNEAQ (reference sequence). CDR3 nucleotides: TGTGCCAGCAGCTTAGGGGCAGCGGGAGGGCCGCCCGGCTCCTACGAGCAGTACTTC. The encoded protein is CASSLGAAGGPPGSYEQYF.

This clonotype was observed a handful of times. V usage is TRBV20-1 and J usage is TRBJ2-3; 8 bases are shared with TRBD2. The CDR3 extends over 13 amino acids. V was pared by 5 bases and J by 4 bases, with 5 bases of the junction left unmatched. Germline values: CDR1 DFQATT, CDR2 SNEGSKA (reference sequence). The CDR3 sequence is CSAFSGSADTQYF. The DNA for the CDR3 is TGCAGTGCTTTCAGCGGGAGCGCAGATACGCAGTATTTT.

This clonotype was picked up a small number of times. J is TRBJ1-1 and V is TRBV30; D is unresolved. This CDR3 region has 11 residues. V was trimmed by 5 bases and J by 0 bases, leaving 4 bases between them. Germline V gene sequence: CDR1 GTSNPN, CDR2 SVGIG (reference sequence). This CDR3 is CAWGLNTEAFF. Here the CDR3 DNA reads TGTGCCTGGGGTTTGAACACTGAAGCTTTCTTT.

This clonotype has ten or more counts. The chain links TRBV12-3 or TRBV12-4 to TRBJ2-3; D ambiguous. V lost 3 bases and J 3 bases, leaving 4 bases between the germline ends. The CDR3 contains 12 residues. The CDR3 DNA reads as TGTGCCAGCAGTTTCCTGACAGATACGCAGTATTTT. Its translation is CASSFLTDTQYF.

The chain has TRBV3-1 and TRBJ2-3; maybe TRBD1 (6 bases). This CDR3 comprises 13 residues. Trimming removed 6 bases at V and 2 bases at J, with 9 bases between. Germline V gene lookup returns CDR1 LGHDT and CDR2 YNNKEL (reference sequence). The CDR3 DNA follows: TGTGCCAGCAGGGGGGCCACCACAGATACGCAGTATTTT. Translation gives CASRGATTDTQYF.

The CDR3 DNA follows: TGTGCCAGCAGCCCCCTCTCCTTCGAAGCTGGGGCCAACGTCCTGACTTTC. It specifies CASSPLSFEAGANVLTF. V and J are TRBV14 and TRBJ2-6; unclear D gene. The ends were cut back, 4 bases at V and 2 bases at J, with 15 bases in the middle. From germline, CDR1 is SGHDN and CDR2 FVKESK. There are 17 residues in the CDR3.

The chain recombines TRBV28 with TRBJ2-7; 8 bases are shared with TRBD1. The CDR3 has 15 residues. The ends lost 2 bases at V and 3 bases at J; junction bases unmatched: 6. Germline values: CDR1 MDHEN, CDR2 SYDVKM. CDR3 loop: CASSLAGTGLYEQYF. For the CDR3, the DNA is TGTGCCAGCAGTTTAGCCGGGACAGGTCTCTACGAGCAGTACTTC.

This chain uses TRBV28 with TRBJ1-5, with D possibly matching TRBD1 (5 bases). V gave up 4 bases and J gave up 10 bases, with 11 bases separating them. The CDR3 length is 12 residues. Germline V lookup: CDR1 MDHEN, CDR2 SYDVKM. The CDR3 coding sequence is TGTGCCAGCAGTTCCCGACAGCTACCCCAGCATTTT. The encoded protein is CASSSRQLPQHF. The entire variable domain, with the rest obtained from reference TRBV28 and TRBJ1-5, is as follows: DVKVTQSSRYLVKRTGEKVFLECVQDMDHENMFWYRQDPGLGLRLIYFSYDVKMKEKGDIPEGYSVSREKKERFSLILESASTNQTSMYLCASSSRQLPQHFGDGTRLSIL.

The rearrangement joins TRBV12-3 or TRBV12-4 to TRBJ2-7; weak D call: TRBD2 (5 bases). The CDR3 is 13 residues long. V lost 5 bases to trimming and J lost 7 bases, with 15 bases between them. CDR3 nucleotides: TGTGCCAGCAGTCTCTATAACCGGAGGGAGCAGTACTTC. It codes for CASSLYNRREQYF.

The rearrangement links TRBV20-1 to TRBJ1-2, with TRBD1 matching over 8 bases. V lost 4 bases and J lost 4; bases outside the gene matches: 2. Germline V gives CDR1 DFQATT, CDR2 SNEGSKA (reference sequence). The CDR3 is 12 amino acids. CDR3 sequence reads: CSANRGSYGYTF. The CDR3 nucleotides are TGCAGTGCTAACAGGGGGAGCTATGGCTACACCTTC.

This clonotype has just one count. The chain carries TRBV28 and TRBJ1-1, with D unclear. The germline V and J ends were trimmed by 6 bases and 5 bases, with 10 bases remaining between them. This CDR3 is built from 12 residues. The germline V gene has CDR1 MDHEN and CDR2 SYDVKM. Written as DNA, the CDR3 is TGTGCCAGCAGGTCGCTTAGGACTGAAGCTTTCTTT. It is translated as CASRSLRTEAFF. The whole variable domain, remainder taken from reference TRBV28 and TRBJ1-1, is DVKVTQSSRYLVKRTGEKVFLECVQDMDHENMFWYRQDPGLGLRLIYFSYDVKMKEKGDIPEGYSVSREKKERFSLILESASTNQTSMYLCASRSLRTEAFFGQGTRLTVV.

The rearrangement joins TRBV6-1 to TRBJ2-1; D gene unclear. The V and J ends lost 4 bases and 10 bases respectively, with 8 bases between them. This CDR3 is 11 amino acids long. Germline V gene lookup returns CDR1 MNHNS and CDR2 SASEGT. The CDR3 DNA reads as TGTGCCAGCAGTGGAGTGGAGGAGCAGTTCTTC. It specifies CASSGVEEQFF.

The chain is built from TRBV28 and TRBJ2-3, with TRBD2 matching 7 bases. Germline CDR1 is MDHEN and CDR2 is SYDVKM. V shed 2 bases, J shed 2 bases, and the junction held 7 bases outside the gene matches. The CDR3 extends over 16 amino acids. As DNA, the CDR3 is TGTGCCAGCAGTTTACAATCGGGGGGAGTCACAGATACGCAGTATTTT. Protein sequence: CASSLQSGGVTDTQYF.

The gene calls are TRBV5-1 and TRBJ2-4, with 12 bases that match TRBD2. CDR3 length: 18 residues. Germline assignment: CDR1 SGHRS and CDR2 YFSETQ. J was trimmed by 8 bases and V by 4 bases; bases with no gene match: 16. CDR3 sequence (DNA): TGCGCCAGCAGCGGGTCGCTAACTAGCGGGAGGAGGGGAGACATTCAGTACTTC. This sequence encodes CASSGSLTSGRRGDIQYF.

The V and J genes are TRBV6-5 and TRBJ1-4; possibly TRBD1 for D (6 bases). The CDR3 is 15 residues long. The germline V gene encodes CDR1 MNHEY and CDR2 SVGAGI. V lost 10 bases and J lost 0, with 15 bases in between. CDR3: CATKAAGATNEKLFF. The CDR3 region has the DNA TGTGCCACCAAGGCGGCAGGGGCAACTAATGAAAAACTGTTTTTT.

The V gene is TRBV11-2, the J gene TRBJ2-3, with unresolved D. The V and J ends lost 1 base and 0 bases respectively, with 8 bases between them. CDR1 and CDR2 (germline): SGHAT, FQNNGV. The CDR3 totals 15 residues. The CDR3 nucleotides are TGTGCCAGCAGCTTAGTAGCTACCAGCACAGATACGCAGTATTTT. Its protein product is CASSLVATSTDTQYF. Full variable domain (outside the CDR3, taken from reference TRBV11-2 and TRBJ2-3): EAGVAQSPRYKIIEKRQSVAFWCNPISGHATLYWYQQILGQGPKLLIQFQNNGVVDDSQLPKDRFSAERLKGVDSTLKIQPAKLEDSAVYLCASSLVATSTDTQYFGPGTRLTVL.

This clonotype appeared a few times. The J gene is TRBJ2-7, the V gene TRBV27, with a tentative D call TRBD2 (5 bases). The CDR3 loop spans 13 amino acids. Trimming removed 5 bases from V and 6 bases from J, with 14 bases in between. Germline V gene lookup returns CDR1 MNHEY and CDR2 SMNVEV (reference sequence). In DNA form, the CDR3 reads TGTGCCAGCAGTACCACTATCGGGATCGAGCAGTACTTC. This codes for CASSTTIGIEQYF.

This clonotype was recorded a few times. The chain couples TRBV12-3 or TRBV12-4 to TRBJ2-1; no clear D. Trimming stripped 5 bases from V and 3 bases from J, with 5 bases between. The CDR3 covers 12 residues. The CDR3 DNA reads TGTGCCAGCAGTCCATTCTACAATGAGCAGTTCTTC. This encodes CASSPFYNEQFF.

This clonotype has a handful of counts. The CDR3 spells CSARDPEFGSGHSSNTGELFF. Written as DNA, the CDR3 is TGCAGTGCTAGAGATCCTGAGTTTGGTAGCGGCCACTCTTCGAACACCGGGGAGCTGTTTTTT. This rearrangement joins TRBV20-1 to TRBJ2-2; the D gene is possibly TRBD2 (6 bases). This CDR3 has 21 amino acids. V was pared by 0 bases and J by 0 bases, with 26 bases between. Germline V gene data show CDR1 as DFQATT and CDR2 as SNEGSKA (reference sequence).

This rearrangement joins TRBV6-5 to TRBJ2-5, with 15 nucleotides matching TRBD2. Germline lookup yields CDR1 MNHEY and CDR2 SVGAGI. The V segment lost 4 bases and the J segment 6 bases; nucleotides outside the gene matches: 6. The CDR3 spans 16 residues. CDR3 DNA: TGTGCCAGCAGTTCCTTGGGACTAGCGGGAGGACAGACCCAGTACTTC. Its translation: CASSSLGLAGGQTQYF.